This TCR beta chain came from a study of blood T cell repertoires in COVID-19. This CDR3 contains 11 residues. The V and J ends lost 10 bases and 5 bases respectively, with 11 bases between them. Germline values: CDR1 MNHEY, CDR2 SVGAGI. Source study methods: Nucleated cell number was recorded as an estimate derived from reference gene primer amplification. The repertoire was sequenced with immunoSEQ multiplex PCR; TCRdb's copy has only in-frame clones and lacks some. Clonal size and the V and J genes are those of that table, whereas D and trimming came from the DNA. Of hundreds of thousands of clones in the sample, 88% were seen once.

The sequence was obtained from a man younger than 30 with active or convalescent COVID-19. The specimen sequenced was peripheral blood. J is TRBJ1-2 and V is TRBV6-5; unclear D gene. CDR3 region: CATSQSYGYTF. The CDR3 DNA reads as TGTGCCACCTCGCAGTCTTATGGCTACACCTTC.